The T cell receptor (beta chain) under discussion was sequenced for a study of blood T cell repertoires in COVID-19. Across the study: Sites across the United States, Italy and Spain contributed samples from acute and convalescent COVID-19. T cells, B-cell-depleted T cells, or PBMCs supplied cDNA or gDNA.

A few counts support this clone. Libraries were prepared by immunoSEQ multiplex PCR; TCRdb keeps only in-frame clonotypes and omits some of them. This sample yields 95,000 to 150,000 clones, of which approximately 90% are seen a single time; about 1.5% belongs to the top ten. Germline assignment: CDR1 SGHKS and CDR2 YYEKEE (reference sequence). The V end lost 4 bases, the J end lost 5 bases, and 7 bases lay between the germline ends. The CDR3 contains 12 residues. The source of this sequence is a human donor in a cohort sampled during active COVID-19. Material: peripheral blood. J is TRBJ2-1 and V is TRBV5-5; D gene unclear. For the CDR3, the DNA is TGTGCCAGCAGCCAAATCAACAATGAGCAGTTCTTC. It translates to CASSQINNEQFF.